This entry lists 28 T cell receptor beta chains sequenced from one sample in a study of tumor-infiltrating lymphocytes in primary liver carcinoma. Extraction also yielded germline DNA, while blood RNA was obtained from unsorted whole blood. Starting from around 0.45 ug of total RNA, TCR beta cDNA was produced with a primer in the constant region. Investigators got TCR beta libraries out of three nested multiplex PCR rounds, done with slightly modified ARM-PCR. Both of the initial two PCR rounds ran for roughly 11 cycles and employed TRBV1-TRBV30 forward primers alongside a C-beta reverse primer. Using its own MiXCR run on the multiplex PCR reads, TCRdb lists one record per CDR3 protein. This sample carries some 320,000 distinct CDR3 sequences, 50% to 70% of them seen once, and the ten largest clones take about 8.4%. Material: peripheral blood. The receptors were gathered from a middle-aged man with primary liver carcinoma and hepatitis B virus infection.

In this sample, this clonotype turned up many times. The J gene is TRBJ1-2, the V gene TRBV12-3 or TRBV12-4, with a weak D call TRBD1 (5 bases). V was shortened by 6 bases and J by 4 bases, with 18 bases between the two germline ends. This CDR3 contains 15 residues. The CDR3 coding sequence is TGTGCCAGCAGATTTGGCAGGAGGGGTTTCTATGGCTACACCTTC. It is translated as CASRFGRRGFYGYTF.

Only a few counts were recorded for this clonotype. Since a much larger clone is just one base distant, this may be a read error. This CDR3 is CSARDAGIYEQCF. CDR3 nucleotides: TGCAGCGCCCGGGACGCCGGAATCTACGAGCAGTGCTTC. This chain connects TRBV29-1 to TRBJ2-7; TRBD1 or TRBD2 may be the D gene (5 bases each). CDR1 is SQVTM, CDR2 ANQGSEA, per germline. The CDR3 covers 13 residues.

This clonotype was detected ten times or more. The chain is built from TRBV29-1 and TRBJ2-1; D gene uncertain. This CDR3 contains 12 residues. From germline, CDR1 is SQVTM and CDR2 ANQGSEA. V lost 1 base to trimming and J lost 0 bases, with 1 base between them. The CDR3 region is CSVEVSYNEQFF. The CDR3 DNA reads as TGCAGCGTTGAAGTCTCCTACAATGAGCAGTTCTTC.

For this clonotype: Since a much larger clone is just one base distant, this may be a read error. The CDR3 here is CASILAAGAETQYF. CDR3 bases: TGTGCCAGCATACTAGCGGCCGGGGCGGAGACCCAGTACTTC. The chain is built from TRBV12-3 or TRBV12-4 and TRBJ2-5; 8 nucleotides align to TRBD2. This CDR3 spans 14 amino acids. J was trimmed by 5 bases and V by 7 bases; bases with no gene match: 9.

Comments on this clonotype: A read error may account for a junction end that differs from germline. The CDR3 region is CASNPMKTGNQGTQYF. The CDR3 bases are TGTGCCAGCAACCCGATGAAGACAGGGAACCAAGGGACCCAGTACTTC. The chain recombines TRBV14 with TRBJ2-5; 7 nucleotides align to TRBD1. Germline V lookup: CDR1 SGHDN, CDR2 FVKESK. This CDR3 has 16 residues. Together with reference TRBV14 and TRBJ2-5, the CDR3 gives the full variable domain: EAGVTQFPSHSVIEKGQTVTLRCDPISGHDNLYWYRRVMGKEIKFLLHFVKESKQDESGMPNNRFLAERTGGTYSTLKVQPAELEDSGVYFCASNPMKTGNQGTQYFGPGTRLLVL.

Concerning this clonotype: The germline gene is not matched at one end of the junction; a read error may be the cause. The rearrangement links TRBV5-1 to TRBJ2-7; D is uncertain. Germline CDR1 SGHRS, CDR2 YFSETQ. The CDR3 is made up of 15 amino acids. The CDR3 here is CASRLIPGVSDEQYF. CDR3 in DNA: TGCGCCAGCCGCTTGATTCCAGGTGTATCTGACGAGCAGTACTTC.

This clonotype was seen a few times. J is TRBJ2-2 and V is TRBV30; possible D gene TRBD1, 6 bases. The germline V gene has CDR1 GTSNPN and CDR2 SVGIG (reference sequence). The CDR3 spans 16 residues. Trimming left V 0 bases short and J 3 bases short, with 14 bases between. As DNA, the CDR3 is TGTGCCTGGAGTGTTATCGGGACAAGCTACACCGGGGAGCTGTTTTTT. It translates to CAWSVIGTSYTGELFF.

This chain links TRBV14 with TRBJ2-7; no clear D gene. Germline V gives CDR1 SGHDN, CDR2 FVKESK. CDR3 length equals 13 residues. With 5 bases removed from V and 9 bases from J, the gap between germline ends came to 17 bases. The CDR3 region is CASSAYSESTQYF. The CDR3 coding sequence is TGTGCCAGCAGCGCCTATTCCGAGTCAACGCAGTACTTC.

A remark on this clonotype: One junction end does not reproduce the germline sequence, and a read error may be involved. The chain combines TRBV5-6 with TRBJ1-1; 8 bases map to TRBD1. Germline V lookup: CDR1 SGHDT, CDR2 YYEEEE. The CDR3 length is 14 residues. The CDR3 is CAGSRDRIYTEAFF. The CDR3, as DNA: TGTGCCGGCAGCCGGGACAGGATCTACACTGAAGCTTTCTTT.

This clonotype has a handful of counts. The chain joins TRBV6-1 to TRBJ2-1; 8 bases align to TRBD1. This CDR3 has 17 amino acids. Trimming cost V 7 bases and J 4 bases; bases outside gene matches: 15. Germline CDR1 is MNHNS and CDR2 is SASEGT. The CDR3 sequence: CASTRSPTGGKYNEQFF. The CDR3 DNA follows: TGTGCCAGCACCCGATCCCCTACAGGGGGGAAGTACAATGAGCAGTTCTTC.

The table lists this clonotype with many counts. The chain uses TRBV4-3 and TRBJ2-1; 8 bases align to TRBD2. The CDR3 spans 17 residues. Trimming cost V 0 bases and J 3 bases; bases outside gene matches: 7. CDR1 and CDR2 (germline): LGHNA, YSLEER. The CDR3 DNA is TGCGCCAGCAGCCAAGATTTGTTTACTAGCGGCTACAATGAGCAGTTCTTC. This translates into CASSQDLFTSGYNEQFF.

Details on this clonotype: Germline is not matched at one junction end, which may reflect a read error. This chain links TRBV11-1 with TRBJ2-3; TRBD2 might be the D (5 bases). Germline-derived CDR1 and CDR2 are SGHAT and FQDESV (reference sequence). The CDR3 has 15 residues. CDR3 DNA: TGTGCCAGTAGTTTGCAGAGGGAGAGCACAGATATGCAGTATTTT. It encodes CASSLQRESTDMQYF.

This clonotype was detected a few times. The gene calls are TRBV5-1 and TRBJ2-5; 9 bases agree with TRBD2. The CDR3 loop spans 20 amino acids. CDR1 and CDR2 from the germline V gene are SGHRS and YFSETQ. V dropped 4 bases and J dropped 4; count of bases not matched to a gene: 23. As DNA, the CDR3 is TGCGCCAGCAGCACCTCTCGTTGGGGCGGGAGGGCCAACAGTCGAGAGACCCAGTACTTC. It yields the protein CASSTSRWGGRANSRETQYF. The entire variable domain, with the rest obtained from reference TRBV5-1 and TRBJ2-5, is as follows: KAGVTQTPRYLIKTRGQQVTLSCSPISGHRSVSWYQQTPGQGLQFLFEYFSETQRNKGNFPGRFSGRQFSNSRSEMNVSTLELGDSALYLCASSTSRWGGRANSRETQYFGPGTRLLVL.

Turning to this clonotype: Possible read error: a much larger clone is one base away. Because the CDR3 is missing its conserved closing phenylalanine or tryptophan, this is likely a read error. This chain links TRBV4-1 with TRBJ1-1, with a possible D match to TRBD1 (6 bases). The germline CDR1 and CDR2 sequences are MGHRA and YSYEKL. Between the trimmed V and J ends, which lost 6 bases and 4 bases, there was a span of 15 bases. The CDR3 runs 14 residues. The CDR3, as DNA: TGCGCCAGCAGGAACAGGGCGGCGGGCACTGAAGCTTTCTCT. Its translation: CASRNRAAGTEAFS.

Note on this clonotype: A much larger clone is a single base away; this may be a read error. The chain uses TRBV29-1 and TRBJ1-1; 8 positions agree with TRBD1. CDR1 is SQVTM, CDR2 ANQGSEA, per germline. CDR3 size: 13 residues. The CDR3 coding sequence is TGCAACGTTGGGTCAGGGGGCGTCACTGAAGCTTTCTTT. Translating it yields CNVGSGGVTEAFF.

This sequence joins TRBV28 and TRBJ2-7, with TRBD1 identical over 9 bases. The CDR3 runs to 12 residues. V shed 7 bases, J shed 8 bases, and the junction held 6 bases outside the gene matches. CDR1 MDHEN and CDR2 SYDVKM come from the germline V gene. The CDR3 reads CASMGQGHKQYF. Here the CDR3 DNA reads TGTGCCAGCATGGGACAGGGCCACAAGCAGTACTTC.

The chain carries TRBV7-9 and TRBJ2-5; D gene uncertain. V was clipped by 5 bases and J by 4 bases, with 5 bases between them. From germline, CDR1 is SEHNR and CDR2 FQNEAQ (reference sequence). CDR3 length: 11 amino acids. CDR3 nucleotides: TGTGCCAGCAGCCCCGCAGAGACCCAGTACTTC. Amino acids: CASSPAETQYF.

The gene calls are TRBV20-1 and TRBJ2-7; the D gene is possibly TRBD2 (6 bases). This CDR3 is 13 amino acids long. Germline V gene data show CDR1 as DFQATT and CDR2 as SNEGSKA (reference sequence). Trimming left V 1 base short and J 5 bases short, with 12 bases between. In DNA form, the CDR3 reads TGCAGTGCTAGAGGATCCACGGGGGACGAGCAGTACTTC. Translation: CSARGSTGDEQYF.

This clonotype was seen a handful of times. The chain recombines TRBV5-5 with TRBJ2-2; D is uncertain. Trimming shortened V by 7 bases and J by 7 bases, and 14 bases separated the two germline ends. Germline V gene data show CDR1 as SGHKS and CDR2 as YYEKEE (reference sequence). The CDR3 has 13 amino acids. CDR3 sequence: CASSLHVVGELFF. In DNA form, the CDR3 reads TGTGCCAGCTCCCTCCACGTTGTCGGGGAGCTGTTTTTT.

On this clonotype itself: A much larger clone lies a single base off, so this may be a read error. The rearrangement links TRBV10-2 to TRBJ2-2; tentatively, D is TRBD2 (5 bases). The germline V gene encodes CDR1 WSHSY and CDR2 SAAADI. Trimming removed 7 bases from V and 3 bases from J, with 9 bases in between. This CDR3 has 13 residues. The CDR3 region is CASKSGHTGELFF. Here the CDR3 DNA reads TGCGCCAGCAAGAGCGGTCACACCGGGGAGCTGTTTTTT.

On this clonotype: A much more abundant neighbour one base away suggests this may be a read error. This chain uses TRBV12-3 or TRBV12-4 with TRBJ2-2, with D unresolved. This CDR3 contains 15 residues. Here the CDR3 reads CVSKEARGGPGELFF. The DNA of the CDR3 is TGTGTCAGCAAAGAAGCGAGAGGTGGTCCCGGGGAGCTGTTTTTT.

The rearrangement links TRBV7-9 to TRBJ2-7, with TRBD2 matching over 11 bases. Germline lookup yields CDR1 SEHNR and CDR2 FQNEAQ (reference sequence). V was clipped by 4 bases and J by 7 bases; unmatched bases: 9. The CDR3 has 15 residues. In nucleotides, the CDR3 is TGTGCCAGCAGCTCGCCATCGGGGACTAGCGGTGAGCAGTACTTC. Amino acid sequence: CASSSPSGTSGEQYF.

This clonotype was seen a few times. The junction shows a germline mismatch at one end, possibly a read error. The chain is built from TRBV6-1 and TRBJ2-3, with 13 bases lining up with TRBD2. Germline V gene data show CDR1 as MNHNS and CDR2 as SASEGT. The CDR3 contains 15 residues. CDR3 residues: CASSGLAGDTDTQCF. Here the CDR3 DNA reads TGTGCCAGCAGCGGACTAGCGGGAGACACAGATACGCAGTGTTTT.

To note about this clonotype: A read error is possible here, since a much larger clone lies one base away. The gene calls are TRBV29-1 and TRBJ2-3; possible D gene TRBD1, 6 bases. The CDR3 spans 12 residues. Germline CDR1 SQVTM, CDR2 ANQGSEA. CDR3 sequence (DNA): TGCTGCGCTCGACAGGTCACAGATACGCAGTATTTT. The encoded protein is CCARQVTDTQYF.

About this clonotype: A much bigger clone sits one base away, suggesting this may be a read error. The CDR3 ends on some other residue instead of the conserved phenylalanine or tryptophan, so this is likely a read error. The chain links TRBV6-6 to TRBJ2-1; 8 bases fit TRBD2. CDR1 is MNHNY, CDR2 SVGAGI, per germline (reference sequence). The CDR3 is 14 amino acids. Trimming took 5 bases from V and 6 from J; bases not matched to a gene: 6. The CDR3 sequence: CASSASGLVNEQFL. CDR3 DNA: TGTGCCAGCAGTGCCTCGGGACTAGTCAATGAGCAGTTCCTC.

This rearrangement joins TRBV6-5 to TRBJ2-7; 8 nucleotides match TRBD1. The CDR3 length is 14 residues. The germline gives CDR1 MNHEY, CDR2 SVGAGI. V shed 9 bases, J shed 10 bases, and the junction held 17 bases outside the gene matches. The CDR3 loop is CARSHDRGPSEQYF. In nucleotides, the CDR3 is TGTGCCAGGAGTCATGACAGGGGCCCGTCTGAACAGTACTTC.

This clonotype was counted a few times. The chain couples TRBV14 to TRBJ2-3; D might be TRBD1 or TRBD2, each matching 6 bases. The V and J ends lost 4 bases and 5 bases respectively, with 19 bases between them. The CDR3 runs 16 residues. Looked up from germline, CDR1 is SGHDN and CDR2 is FVKESK. The CDR3 loop is CASSLGRDGGGDTQYF. In DNA form, the CDR3 reads TGTGCCAGCAGCCTAGGGCGGGACGGAGGGGGAGATACGCAGTATTTT.

This clonotype was counted once. A much larger clone lies a single base off, so this may be a read error. V and J are TRBV7-9 and TRBJ2-3; D not resolved. Trimming shortened V by 1 base and J by 8 bases, and 16 bases separated the two germline ends. This CDR3 is built from 15 residues. Germline V CDR1 and CDR2: SEHNR, FQNEAQ (reference sequence). The CDR3 region is CASSLGRTIGATQYF. CDR3 DNA: TGTGCCAGCAGCTTAGGGCGGACGATTGGAGCTACGCAGTATTTT. The full variable domain, its missing parts supplied by reference TRBV7-9 and TRBJ2-3, is DTGVSQNPRHKITKRGQNVTFRCDPISEHNRLYWYRQTLGQGPEFLTYFQNEAQLEKSRLLSDRFSAERPKGSFSTLEIQRTEQGDSAMYLCASSLGRTIGATQYFGPGTRLTVL.